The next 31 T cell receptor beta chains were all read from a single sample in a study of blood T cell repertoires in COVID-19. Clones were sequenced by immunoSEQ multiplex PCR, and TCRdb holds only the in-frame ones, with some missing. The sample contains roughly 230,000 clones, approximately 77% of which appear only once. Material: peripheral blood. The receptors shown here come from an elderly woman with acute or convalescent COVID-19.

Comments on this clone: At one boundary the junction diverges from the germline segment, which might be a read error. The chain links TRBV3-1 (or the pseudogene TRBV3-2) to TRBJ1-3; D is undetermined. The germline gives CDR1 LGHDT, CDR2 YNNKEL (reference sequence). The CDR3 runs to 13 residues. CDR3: CASSQAMTTPAVF. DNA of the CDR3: TGTGCCAGCAGCCAAGCCATGACGACTCCGGCGGTATTT.

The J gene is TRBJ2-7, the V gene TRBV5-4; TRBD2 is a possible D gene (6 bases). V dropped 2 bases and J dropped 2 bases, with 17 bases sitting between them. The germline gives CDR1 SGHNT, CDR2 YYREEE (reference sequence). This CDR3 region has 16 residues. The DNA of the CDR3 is TGTGCCAGCAGCTTAGGCGGGATTCTGACGGCCTACGAGCAGTACTTC. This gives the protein CASSLGGILTAYEQYF. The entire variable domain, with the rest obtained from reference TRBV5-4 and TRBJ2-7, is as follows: ETGVTQSPTHLIKTRGQQVTLRCSSQSGHNTVSWYQQALGQGPQFIFQYYREEENGRGNFPPRFSGLQFPNYSSELNVNALELDDSALYLCASSLGGILTAYEQYFGPGTRLTVT.

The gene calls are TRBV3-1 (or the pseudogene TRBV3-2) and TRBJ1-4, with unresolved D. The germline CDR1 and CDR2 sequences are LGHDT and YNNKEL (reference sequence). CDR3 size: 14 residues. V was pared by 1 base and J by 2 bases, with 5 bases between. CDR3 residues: CASSQAQTNEKLFF. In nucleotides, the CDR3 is TGTGCCAGCAGCCAAGCACAGACTAATGAAAAACTGTTTTTT.

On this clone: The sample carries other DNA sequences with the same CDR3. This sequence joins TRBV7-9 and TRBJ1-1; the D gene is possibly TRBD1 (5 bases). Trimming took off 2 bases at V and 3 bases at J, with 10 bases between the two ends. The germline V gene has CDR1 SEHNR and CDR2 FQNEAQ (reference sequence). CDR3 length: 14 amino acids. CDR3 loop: CASSLSSGDTEAFF. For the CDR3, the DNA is TGTGCCAGCAGCTTATCTTCGGGGGACACTGAAGCTTTCTTT.

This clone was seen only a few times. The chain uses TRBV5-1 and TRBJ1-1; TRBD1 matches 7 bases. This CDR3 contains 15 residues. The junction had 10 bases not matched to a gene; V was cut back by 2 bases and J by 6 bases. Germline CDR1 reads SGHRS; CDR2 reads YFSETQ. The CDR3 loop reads CASSFLTGTDSEAFF. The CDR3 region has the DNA TGCGCCAGCAGCTTTTTGACAGGGACGGACTCTGAAGCTTTCTTT. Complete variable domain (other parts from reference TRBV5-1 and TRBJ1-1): KAGVTQTPRYLIKTRGQQVTLSCSPISGHRSVSWYQQTPGQGLQFLFEYFSETQRNKGNFPGRFSGRQFSNSRSEMNVSTLELGDSALYLCASSFLTGTDSEAFFGQGTRLTVV.

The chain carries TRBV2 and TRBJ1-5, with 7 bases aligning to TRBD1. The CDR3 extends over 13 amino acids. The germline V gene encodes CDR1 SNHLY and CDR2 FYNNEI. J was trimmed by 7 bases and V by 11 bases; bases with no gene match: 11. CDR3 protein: CAARAGGQQPQHF. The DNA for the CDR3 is TGTGCCGCCCGTGCAGGGGGACAGCAGCCCCAGCATTTT. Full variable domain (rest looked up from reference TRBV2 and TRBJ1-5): EPEVTQTPSHQVTQMGQEVILRCVPISNHLYFYWYRQILGQKVEFLVSFYNNEISEKSEIFDDQFSVERPDGSNFTLKIRSTKLEDSAMYFCAARAGGQQPQHFGDGTRLSIL.

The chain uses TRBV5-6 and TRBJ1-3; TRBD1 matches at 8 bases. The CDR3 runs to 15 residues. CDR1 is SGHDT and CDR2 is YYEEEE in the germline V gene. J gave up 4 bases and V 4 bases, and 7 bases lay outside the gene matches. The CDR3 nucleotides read TGTGCCAGCAGCCCTCCCGGGACAGGAGGAAACACCATATATTTT. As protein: CASSPPGTGGNTIYF.

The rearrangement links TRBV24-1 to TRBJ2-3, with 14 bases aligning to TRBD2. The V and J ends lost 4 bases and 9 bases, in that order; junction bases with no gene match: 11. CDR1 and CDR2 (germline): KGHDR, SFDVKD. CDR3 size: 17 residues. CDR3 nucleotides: TGTGCCACCAGTGAACCACGACTAGCGGGGGGGCGAGGCACGCAGTATTTT. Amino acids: CATSEPRLAGGRGTQYF.

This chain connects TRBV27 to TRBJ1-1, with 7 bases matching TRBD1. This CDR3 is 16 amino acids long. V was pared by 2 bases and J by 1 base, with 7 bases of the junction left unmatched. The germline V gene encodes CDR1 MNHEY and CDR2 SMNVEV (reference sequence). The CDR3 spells CASSLKSPGGNTEAFF. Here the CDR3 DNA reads TGTGCCAGCAGTTTAAAATCTCCAGGGGGGAACACTGAAGCTTTCTTT.

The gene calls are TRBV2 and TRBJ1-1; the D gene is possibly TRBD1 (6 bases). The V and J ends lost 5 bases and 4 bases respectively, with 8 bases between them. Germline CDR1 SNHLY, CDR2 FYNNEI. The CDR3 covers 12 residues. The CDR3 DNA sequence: TGTGCCAGCAGTACAGGGTTCACTGAAGCTTTCTTT. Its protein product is CASSTGFTEAFF.

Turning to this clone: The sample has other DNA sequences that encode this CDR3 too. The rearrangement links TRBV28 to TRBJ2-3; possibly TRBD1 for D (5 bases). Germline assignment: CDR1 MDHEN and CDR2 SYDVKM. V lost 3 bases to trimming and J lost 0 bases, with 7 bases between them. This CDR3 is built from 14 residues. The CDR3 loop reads CASSLAGSTDTQYF. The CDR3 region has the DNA TGTGCCAGCAGTTTGGCAGGGAGCACAGATACGCAGTATTTT.

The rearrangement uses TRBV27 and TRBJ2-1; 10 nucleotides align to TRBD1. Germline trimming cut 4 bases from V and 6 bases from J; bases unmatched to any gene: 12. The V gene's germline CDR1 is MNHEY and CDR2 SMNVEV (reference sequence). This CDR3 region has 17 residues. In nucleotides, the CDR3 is TGTGCCAGCAGTTGGGACAGGGGTATTCGGGCCCCCAATGAGCAGTTCTTC. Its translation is CASSWDRGIRAPNEQFF.

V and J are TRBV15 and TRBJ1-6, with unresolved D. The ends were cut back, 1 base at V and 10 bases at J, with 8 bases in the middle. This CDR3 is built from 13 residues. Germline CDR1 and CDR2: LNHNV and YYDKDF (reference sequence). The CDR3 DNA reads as TGTGCCACCAGCAGAGGCCAGGAATCACCCCTCCACTTT. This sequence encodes CATSRGQESPLHF.

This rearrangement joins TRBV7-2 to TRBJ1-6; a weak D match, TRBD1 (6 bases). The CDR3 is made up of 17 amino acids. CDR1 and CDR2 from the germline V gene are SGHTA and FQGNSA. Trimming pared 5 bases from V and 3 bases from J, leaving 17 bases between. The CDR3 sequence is CASSQGGRGFYNSPLHF. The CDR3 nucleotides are TGTGCCAGCAGCCAGGGTGGCAGGGGCTTCTATAATTCACCCCTCCACTTT.

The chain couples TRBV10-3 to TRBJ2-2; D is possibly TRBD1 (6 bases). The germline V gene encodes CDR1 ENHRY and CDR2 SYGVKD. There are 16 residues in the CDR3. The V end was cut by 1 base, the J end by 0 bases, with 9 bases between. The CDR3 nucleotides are TGTGCCATCAGTGAGTTCGGGACAACGAACACCGGGGAGCTGTTTTTT. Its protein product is CAISEFGTTNTGELFF.

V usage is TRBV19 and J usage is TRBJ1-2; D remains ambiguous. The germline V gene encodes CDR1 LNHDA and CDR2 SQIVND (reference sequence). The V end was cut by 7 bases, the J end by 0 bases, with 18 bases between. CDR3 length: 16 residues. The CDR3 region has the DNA TGTGCCAGTACCACACCGAAACAGAATTCTAACTATGGCTACACCTTC. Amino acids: CASTTPKQNSNYGYTF. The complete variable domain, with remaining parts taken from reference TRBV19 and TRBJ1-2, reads DGGITQSPKYLFRKEGQNVTLSCEQNLNHDAMYWYRQDPGQGLRLIYYSQIVNDFQKGDIAEGYSVSREKKESFPLTVTSAQKNPTAFYLCASTTPKQNSNYGYTFGSGTRLTVV.

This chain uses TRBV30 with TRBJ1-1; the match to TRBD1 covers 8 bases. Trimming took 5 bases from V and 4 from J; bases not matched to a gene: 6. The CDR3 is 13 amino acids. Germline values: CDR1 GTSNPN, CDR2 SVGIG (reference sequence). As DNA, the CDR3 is TGTGCCTGGGACAGGGGTTTAGGCACTGAAGCTTTCTTT. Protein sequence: CAWDRGLGTEAFF.

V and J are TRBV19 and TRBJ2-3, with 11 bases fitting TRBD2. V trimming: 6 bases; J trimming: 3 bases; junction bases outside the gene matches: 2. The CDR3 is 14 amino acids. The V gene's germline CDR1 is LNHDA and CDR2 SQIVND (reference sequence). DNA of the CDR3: TGTGCCAGTAGAACTAGCGGGGGAACAGATACGCAGTATTTT. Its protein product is CASRTSGGTDTQYF.

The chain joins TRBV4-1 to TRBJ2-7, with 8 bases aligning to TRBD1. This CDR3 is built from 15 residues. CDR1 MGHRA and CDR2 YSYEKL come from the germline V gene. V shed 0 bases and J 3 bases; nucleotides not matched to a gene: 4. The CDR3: CASSQEVGQGYEQYF. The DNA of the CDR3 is TGCGCCAGCAGCCAAGAAGTCGGACAGGGCTACGAGCAGTACTTC.

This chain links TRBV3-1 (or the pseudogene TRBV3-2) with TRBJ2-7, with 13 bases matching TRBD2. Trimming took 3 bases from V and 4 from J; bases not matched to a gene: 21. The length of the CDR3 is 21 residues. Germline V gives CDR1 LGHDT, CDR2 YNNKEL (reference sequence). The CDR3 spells CASSHLLAGGQIARYRYEQYF. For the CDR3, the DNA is TGTGCCAGCAGCCACCTACTAGCGGGGGGGCAGATTGCAAGATATAGGTACGAGCAGTACTTC.

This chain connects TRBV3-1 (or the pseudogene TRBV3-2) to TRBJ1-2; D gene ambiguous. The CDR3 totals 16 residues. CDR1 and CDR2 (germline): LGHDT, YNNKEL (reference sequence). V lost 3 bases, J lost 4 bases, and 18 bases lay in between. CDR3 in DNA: TGTGCCAGCAGCCAGAGCACCATCTCTAACGCCTATGGCTACACCTTC. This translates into CASSQSTISNAYGYTF.

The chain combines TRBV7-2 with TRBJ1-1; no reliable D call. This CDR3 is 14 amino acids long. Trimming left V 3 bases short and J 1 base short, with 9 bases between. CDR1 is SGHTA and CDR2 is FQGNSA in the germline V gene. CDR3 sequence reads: CASSFTRRNTEAFF. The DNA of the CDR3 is TGTGCCAGCAGCTTCACTCGGAGGAACACTGAAGCTTTCTTT.

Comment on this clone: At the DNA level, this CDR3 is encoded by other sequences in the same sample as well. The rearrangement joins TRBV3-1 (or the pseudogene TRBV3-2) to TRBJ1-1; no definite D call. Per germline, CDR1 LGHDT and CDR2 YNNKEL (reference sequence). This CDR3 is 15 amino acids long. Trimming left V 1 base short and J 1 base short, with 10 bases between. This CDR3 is CASSQGGGRNTEAFF. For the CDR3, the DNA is TGTGCCAGCAGCCAAGGAGGAGGCAGGAACACTGAAGCTTTCTTT.

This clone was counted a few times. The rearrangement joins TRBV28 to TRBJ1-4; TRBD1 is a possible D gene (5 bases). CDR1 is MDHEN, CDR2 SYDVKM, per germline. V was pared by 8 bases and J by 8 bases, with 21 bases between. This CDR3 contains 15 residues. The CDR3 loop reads CASGDHGQGGEKLFF. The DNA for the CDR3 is TGTGCCAGCGGCGACCACGGGCAGGGCGGAGAAAAACTGTTTTTT.

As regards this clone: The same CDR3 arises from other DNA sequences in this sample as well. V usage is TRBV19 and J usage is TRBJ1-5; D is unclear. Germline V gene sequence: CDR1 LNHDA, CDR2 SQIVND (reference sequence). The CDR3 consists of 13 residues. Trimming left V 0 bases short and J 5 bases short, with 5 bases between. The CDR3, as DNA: TGTGCCAGTAGTATAGATCGAGATCAGCCCCAGCATTTT. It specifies CASSIDRDQPQHF.

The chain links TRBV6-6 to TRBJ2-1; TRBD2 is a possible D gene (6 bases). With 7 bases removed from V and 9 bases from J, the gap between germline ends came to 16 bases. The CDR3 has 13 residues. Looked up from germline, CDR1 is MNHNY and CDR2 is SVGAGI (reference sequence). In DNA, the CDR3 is TGTGCCAGCACTATTACCGCGGGAACTGAGCAGTTCTTC. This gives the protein CASTITAGTEQFF.

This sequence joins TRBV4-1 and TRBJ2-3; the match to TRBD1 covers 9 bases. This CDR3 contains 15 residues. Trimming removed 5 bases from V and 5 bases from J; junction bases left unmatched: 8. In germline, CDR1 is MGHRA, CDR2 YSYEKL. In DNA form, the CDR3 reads TGCGCCAGCAGCTCGGGACAGGGATTTATAGATACGCAGTATTTT. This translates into CASSSGQGFIDTQYF.

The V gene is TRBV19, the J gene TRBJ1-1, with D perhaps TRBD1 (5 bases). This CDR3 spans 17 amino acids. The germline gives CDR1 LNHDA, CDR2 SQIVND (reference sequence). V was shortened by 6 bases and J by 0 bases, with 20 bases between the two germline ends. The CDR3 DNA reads TGTGCCAGTAGCGGGGGAAACCATCGGATCATGAACACTGAAGCTTTCTTT. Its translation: CASSGGNHRIMNTEAFF.

This CDR3 reads CASSPLGDYEQYF. DNA of the CDR3: TGTGCCAGCAGCCCGCTCGGAGATTACGAGCAGTACTTC. V is TRBV3-1 (or the pseudogene TRBV3-2) and J is TRBJ2-7; D ambiguous. This CDR3 has 13 amino acids. Between the trimmed V and J ends, which lost 4 bases and 4 bases, there was a span of 11 bases. Germline lookup yields CDR1 LGHDT and CDR2 YNNKEL (reference sequence).

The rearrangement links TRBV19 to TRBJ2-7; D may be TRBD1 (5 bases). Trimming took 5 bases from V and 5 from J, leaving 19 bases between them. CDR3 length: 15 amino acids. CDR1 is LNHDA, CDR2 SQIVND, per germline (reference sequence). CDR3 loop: CASSGDWGARDEQYF. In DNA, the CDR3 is TGTGCCAGTAGTGGCGACTGGGGCGCTCGGGACGAGCAGTACTTC.

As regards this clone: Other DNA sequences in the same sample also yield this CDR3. The CDR3 bases are TGTGCCAGCAGCGTAGGAGGGAGTAGCAATCAGCCCCAGCATTTT. It yields the protein CASSVGGSSNQPQHF. This chain connects TRBV9 to TRBJ1-5; D not certain. The CDR3 totals 15 residues. The V gene lost 0 bases and the J gene lost 0 bases, with 7 bases spanning the gap. The germline CDR1 and CDR2 sequences are SGDLS and YYNGEE.